Listed here are 16 T cell receptor beta chains from one sample, sequenced in a study of control samples from healthy donors and cancer patients. Clones were read by immunoSEQ multiplex PCR, and TCRdb kept only the in-frame ones, dropping some. The table includes about 90,000 clones, roughly nine tenths detected once. Sequencing input: blood. All receptors derive from a woman under 30 in good health.

This clone was recorded once. The chain couples TRBV18 to TRBJ1-1; D unclear. The CDR3 length is 15 residues. Per germline, CDR1 KGHSH and CDR2 LQKENI. Trimming took off 2 bases at V and 1 base at J, with 11 bases between the two ends. The CDR3 region is CASSPAYKSNTEAFF. The CDR3 DNA reads as TGTGCCAGCTCACCAGCATATAAGTCGAACACTGAAGCTTTCTTT. Using reference TRBV18 and TRBJ1-1 for the parts outside the CDR3, the full variable domain is NAGVMQNPRHLVRRRGQEARLRCSPMKGHSHVYWYRQLPEEGLKFMVYLQKENIIDESGMPKERFSAEFPKEGPSILRIQQVVRGDSAAYFCASSPAYKSNTEAFFGQGTRLTVV.

The rearrangement links TRBV7-3 to TRBJ2-1; TRBD1 matches 10 bases. V lost 5 bases to trimming and J lost 9 bases; unmatched junction nucleotides: 10. The CDR3 extends over 15 amino acids. Germline CDR1 reads SGHTA; CDR2 reads FQGTGA. DNA for the CDR3: TGTGCCAGCAGCCTCGGGACAGGGGATAGGGGTGAGCAGTTCTTC. It is translated as CASSLGTGDRGEQFF. The full variable domain, its missing parts supplied by reference TRBV7-3 and TRBJ2-1, is GAGVSQTPSNKVTEKGKYVELRCDPISGHTALYWYRQSLGQGPEFLIYFQGTGAADDSGLPNDRFFAVRPEGSVSTLKIQRTERGDSAVYLCASSLGTGDRGEQFFGPGTRLTVL.

The CDR3 DNA is TGCGCCAGCAGCTTGGCCTCGAACACTGCAACTAATGAAAAACTGTTTTTT. It is translated as CASSLASNTATNEKLFF. The chain couples TRBV5-1 to TRBJ1-4; D not resolved. Germline CDR1 is SGHRS and CDR2 is YFSETQ. This CDR3 contains 17 residues. V lost 0 bases to trimming and J lost 0 bases, with 12 bases between them.

The genes are TRBV13 and TRBJ1-3; 7 bases match TRBD1. The CDR3 consists of 16 residues. The V gene's germline CDR1 is PRHDT and CDR2 FYEKMQ (reference sequence). V lost 4 bases and J lost 1; bases outside the gene matches: 7. The CDR3 region has the DNA TGTGCCAGCAGCTCGCAGTTACAGGGGTCTGGAAACACCATATATTTT. It encodes CASSSQLQGSGNTIYF.

V usage is TRBV7-2 and J usage is TRBJ1-2; TRBD1 is a possible D gene (5 bases). V gave up 4 bases and J gave up 2 bases, with 17 bases separating them. The CDR3 consists of 16 residues. Germline V gene sequence: CDR1 SGHTA, CDR2 FQGNSA. CDR3 sequence reads: CASSWSGAGENYGYTF. The DNA of the CDR3 is TGTGCCAGCAGCTGGAGCGGGGCAGGTGAAAACTATGGCTACACCTTC.

The chain combines TRBV12-3 or TRBV12-4 with TRBJ1-1; D unclear. The CDR3 is 13 amino acids. Trimming removed 3 bases at V and 2 bases at J, with 7 bases between. CDR3: CASSFLTNTEAFF. As DNA, the CDR3 is TGTGCCAGCAGTTTTCTCACAAACACTGAAGCTTTCTTT.

The CDR3 coding sequence is TGTGCCAGCAGTTACAATGTTGCGGGGTACAACCAAGAGACCCAGTACTTC. It codes for CASSYNVAGYNQETQYF. The chain has TRBV6-2 or TRBV6-3 and TRBJ2-5, with D perhaps matching TRBD2 (6 bases). The CDR3 loop spans 17 amino acids. Germline V gives CDR1 MNHEY, CDR2 SVGEGT. Trimming left V 2 bases short and J 0 bases short, with 16 bases between.

This clone was counted a single time. The chain couples TRBV6-5 to TRBJ1-2; a possible D gene is TRBD1 (5 bases). This CDR3 is built from 15 residues. V was trimmed by 0 bases and J by 3 bases, leaving 11 bases between them. Germline assignment: CDR1 MNHEY and CDR2 SVGAGI. In DNA, the CDR3 is TGTGCCAGCAGTTACTCGTCCCAGGGAGACTATGGCTACACCTTC. It translates to CASSYSSQGDYGYTF.

The chain has TRBV5-1 and TRBJ2-2, with D perhaps TRBD1 (5 bases). CDR1 and CDR2 from the germline V gene are SGHRS and YFSETQ. Trimming cost V 6 bases and J 0 bases, with 6 bases left between them. The CDR3 totals 13 residues. DNA of the CDR3: TGCGCCAGCACAGGGTCGAACACCGGGGAGCTGTTTTTT. It translates to CASTGSNTGELFF.

The chain employs TRBV19 and TRBJ2-2, with 7 bases matching TRBD1. With V trimmed by 6 bases and J by 0 bases, 7 bases remained unmatched. CDR1 LNHDA and CDR2 SQIVND come from the germline V gene (reference sequence). The CDR3 length is 16 residues. The CDR3 nucleotides read TGTGCCAGTAGCTGGGGACAGCTCGCGAACACCGGGGAGCTGTTTTTT. Its translation is CASSWGQLANTGELFF.

The chain recombines TRBV3-1 (or the pseudogene TRBV3-2) with TRBJ2-5; D unclear. V gave up 8 bases and J gave up 5 bases, with 18 bases separating them. The CDR3 has 14 residues. The germline V gene encodes CDR1 LGHDT and CDR2 YNNKEL (reference sequence). CDR3 sequence reads: CASRKMGSQETQYF. Written as DNA, the CDR3 is TGTGCCAGCCGTAAGATGGGTAGCCAGGAGACCCAGTACTTC.

The CDR3 sequence is CASSLQGANTEAFF. In nucleotides, the CDR3 is TGTGCCAGCTCACTACAGGGGGCGAACACTGAAGCTTTCTTT. The V call is TRBV18, the J call TRBJ1-1; TRBD1 matches 9 bases. V lost 4 bases to trimming and J lost 1 base; unmatched junction nucleotides: 1. The V gene's germline CDR1 is KGHSH and CDR2 LQKENI. This CDR3 region has 14 residues.

The rearrangement joins TRBV2 to TRBJ2-7; D unclear. The ends were cut back, 1 base at V and 3 bases at J, with 16 bases in the middle. The CDR3 loop spans 16 amino acids. Per the germline V gene, CDR1 is SNHLY and CDR2 is FYNNEI. The CDR3 DNA sequence: TGTGCCAGCAGTGAAGTAGATTCCCTAGTGCGCTACGAGCAGTACTTC. It is translated as CASSEVDSLVRYEQYF.

The chain joins TRBV2 to TRBJ1-2; possible D gene TRBD1, 6 bases. CDR3 length: 14 amino acids. In germline, CDR1 is SNHLY, CDR2 FYNNEI. V was shortened by 5 bases and J by 0 bases, with 10 bases between the two germline ends. The CDR3 DNA is TGTGCCAGCAGTTTAGGACAGTCTAACTATGGCTACACCTTC. This gives the protein CASSLGQSNYGYTF.

This clone has only a few counts. The genes are TRBV4-2 and TRBJ2-7, with 7 bases aligning to TRBD1. The CDR3 sequence is 15 residues long. Germline V CDR1 and CDR2: LGHNA, YNFKEQ. J lost 2 bases, V lost 0 bases, and 4 bases had no gene match. As DNA, the CDR3 is TGTGCCAGCAGCCAAGATCCCACAGGGGCCTACGAGCAGTACTTC. This translates into CASSQDPTGAYEQYF.

The genes are TRBV20-1 and TRBJ1-1; D not resolved. The V end lost 3 bases, the J end lost 2 bases, and 7 bases lay between the germline ends. This CDR3 spans 12 amino acids. Looked up from germline, CDR1 is DFQATT and CDR2 is SNEGSKA (reference sequence). The CDR3 DNA reads as TGCAGTGCTAGTCAGAGCAACACTGAAGCTTTCTTT. It translates to CSASQSNTEAFF.